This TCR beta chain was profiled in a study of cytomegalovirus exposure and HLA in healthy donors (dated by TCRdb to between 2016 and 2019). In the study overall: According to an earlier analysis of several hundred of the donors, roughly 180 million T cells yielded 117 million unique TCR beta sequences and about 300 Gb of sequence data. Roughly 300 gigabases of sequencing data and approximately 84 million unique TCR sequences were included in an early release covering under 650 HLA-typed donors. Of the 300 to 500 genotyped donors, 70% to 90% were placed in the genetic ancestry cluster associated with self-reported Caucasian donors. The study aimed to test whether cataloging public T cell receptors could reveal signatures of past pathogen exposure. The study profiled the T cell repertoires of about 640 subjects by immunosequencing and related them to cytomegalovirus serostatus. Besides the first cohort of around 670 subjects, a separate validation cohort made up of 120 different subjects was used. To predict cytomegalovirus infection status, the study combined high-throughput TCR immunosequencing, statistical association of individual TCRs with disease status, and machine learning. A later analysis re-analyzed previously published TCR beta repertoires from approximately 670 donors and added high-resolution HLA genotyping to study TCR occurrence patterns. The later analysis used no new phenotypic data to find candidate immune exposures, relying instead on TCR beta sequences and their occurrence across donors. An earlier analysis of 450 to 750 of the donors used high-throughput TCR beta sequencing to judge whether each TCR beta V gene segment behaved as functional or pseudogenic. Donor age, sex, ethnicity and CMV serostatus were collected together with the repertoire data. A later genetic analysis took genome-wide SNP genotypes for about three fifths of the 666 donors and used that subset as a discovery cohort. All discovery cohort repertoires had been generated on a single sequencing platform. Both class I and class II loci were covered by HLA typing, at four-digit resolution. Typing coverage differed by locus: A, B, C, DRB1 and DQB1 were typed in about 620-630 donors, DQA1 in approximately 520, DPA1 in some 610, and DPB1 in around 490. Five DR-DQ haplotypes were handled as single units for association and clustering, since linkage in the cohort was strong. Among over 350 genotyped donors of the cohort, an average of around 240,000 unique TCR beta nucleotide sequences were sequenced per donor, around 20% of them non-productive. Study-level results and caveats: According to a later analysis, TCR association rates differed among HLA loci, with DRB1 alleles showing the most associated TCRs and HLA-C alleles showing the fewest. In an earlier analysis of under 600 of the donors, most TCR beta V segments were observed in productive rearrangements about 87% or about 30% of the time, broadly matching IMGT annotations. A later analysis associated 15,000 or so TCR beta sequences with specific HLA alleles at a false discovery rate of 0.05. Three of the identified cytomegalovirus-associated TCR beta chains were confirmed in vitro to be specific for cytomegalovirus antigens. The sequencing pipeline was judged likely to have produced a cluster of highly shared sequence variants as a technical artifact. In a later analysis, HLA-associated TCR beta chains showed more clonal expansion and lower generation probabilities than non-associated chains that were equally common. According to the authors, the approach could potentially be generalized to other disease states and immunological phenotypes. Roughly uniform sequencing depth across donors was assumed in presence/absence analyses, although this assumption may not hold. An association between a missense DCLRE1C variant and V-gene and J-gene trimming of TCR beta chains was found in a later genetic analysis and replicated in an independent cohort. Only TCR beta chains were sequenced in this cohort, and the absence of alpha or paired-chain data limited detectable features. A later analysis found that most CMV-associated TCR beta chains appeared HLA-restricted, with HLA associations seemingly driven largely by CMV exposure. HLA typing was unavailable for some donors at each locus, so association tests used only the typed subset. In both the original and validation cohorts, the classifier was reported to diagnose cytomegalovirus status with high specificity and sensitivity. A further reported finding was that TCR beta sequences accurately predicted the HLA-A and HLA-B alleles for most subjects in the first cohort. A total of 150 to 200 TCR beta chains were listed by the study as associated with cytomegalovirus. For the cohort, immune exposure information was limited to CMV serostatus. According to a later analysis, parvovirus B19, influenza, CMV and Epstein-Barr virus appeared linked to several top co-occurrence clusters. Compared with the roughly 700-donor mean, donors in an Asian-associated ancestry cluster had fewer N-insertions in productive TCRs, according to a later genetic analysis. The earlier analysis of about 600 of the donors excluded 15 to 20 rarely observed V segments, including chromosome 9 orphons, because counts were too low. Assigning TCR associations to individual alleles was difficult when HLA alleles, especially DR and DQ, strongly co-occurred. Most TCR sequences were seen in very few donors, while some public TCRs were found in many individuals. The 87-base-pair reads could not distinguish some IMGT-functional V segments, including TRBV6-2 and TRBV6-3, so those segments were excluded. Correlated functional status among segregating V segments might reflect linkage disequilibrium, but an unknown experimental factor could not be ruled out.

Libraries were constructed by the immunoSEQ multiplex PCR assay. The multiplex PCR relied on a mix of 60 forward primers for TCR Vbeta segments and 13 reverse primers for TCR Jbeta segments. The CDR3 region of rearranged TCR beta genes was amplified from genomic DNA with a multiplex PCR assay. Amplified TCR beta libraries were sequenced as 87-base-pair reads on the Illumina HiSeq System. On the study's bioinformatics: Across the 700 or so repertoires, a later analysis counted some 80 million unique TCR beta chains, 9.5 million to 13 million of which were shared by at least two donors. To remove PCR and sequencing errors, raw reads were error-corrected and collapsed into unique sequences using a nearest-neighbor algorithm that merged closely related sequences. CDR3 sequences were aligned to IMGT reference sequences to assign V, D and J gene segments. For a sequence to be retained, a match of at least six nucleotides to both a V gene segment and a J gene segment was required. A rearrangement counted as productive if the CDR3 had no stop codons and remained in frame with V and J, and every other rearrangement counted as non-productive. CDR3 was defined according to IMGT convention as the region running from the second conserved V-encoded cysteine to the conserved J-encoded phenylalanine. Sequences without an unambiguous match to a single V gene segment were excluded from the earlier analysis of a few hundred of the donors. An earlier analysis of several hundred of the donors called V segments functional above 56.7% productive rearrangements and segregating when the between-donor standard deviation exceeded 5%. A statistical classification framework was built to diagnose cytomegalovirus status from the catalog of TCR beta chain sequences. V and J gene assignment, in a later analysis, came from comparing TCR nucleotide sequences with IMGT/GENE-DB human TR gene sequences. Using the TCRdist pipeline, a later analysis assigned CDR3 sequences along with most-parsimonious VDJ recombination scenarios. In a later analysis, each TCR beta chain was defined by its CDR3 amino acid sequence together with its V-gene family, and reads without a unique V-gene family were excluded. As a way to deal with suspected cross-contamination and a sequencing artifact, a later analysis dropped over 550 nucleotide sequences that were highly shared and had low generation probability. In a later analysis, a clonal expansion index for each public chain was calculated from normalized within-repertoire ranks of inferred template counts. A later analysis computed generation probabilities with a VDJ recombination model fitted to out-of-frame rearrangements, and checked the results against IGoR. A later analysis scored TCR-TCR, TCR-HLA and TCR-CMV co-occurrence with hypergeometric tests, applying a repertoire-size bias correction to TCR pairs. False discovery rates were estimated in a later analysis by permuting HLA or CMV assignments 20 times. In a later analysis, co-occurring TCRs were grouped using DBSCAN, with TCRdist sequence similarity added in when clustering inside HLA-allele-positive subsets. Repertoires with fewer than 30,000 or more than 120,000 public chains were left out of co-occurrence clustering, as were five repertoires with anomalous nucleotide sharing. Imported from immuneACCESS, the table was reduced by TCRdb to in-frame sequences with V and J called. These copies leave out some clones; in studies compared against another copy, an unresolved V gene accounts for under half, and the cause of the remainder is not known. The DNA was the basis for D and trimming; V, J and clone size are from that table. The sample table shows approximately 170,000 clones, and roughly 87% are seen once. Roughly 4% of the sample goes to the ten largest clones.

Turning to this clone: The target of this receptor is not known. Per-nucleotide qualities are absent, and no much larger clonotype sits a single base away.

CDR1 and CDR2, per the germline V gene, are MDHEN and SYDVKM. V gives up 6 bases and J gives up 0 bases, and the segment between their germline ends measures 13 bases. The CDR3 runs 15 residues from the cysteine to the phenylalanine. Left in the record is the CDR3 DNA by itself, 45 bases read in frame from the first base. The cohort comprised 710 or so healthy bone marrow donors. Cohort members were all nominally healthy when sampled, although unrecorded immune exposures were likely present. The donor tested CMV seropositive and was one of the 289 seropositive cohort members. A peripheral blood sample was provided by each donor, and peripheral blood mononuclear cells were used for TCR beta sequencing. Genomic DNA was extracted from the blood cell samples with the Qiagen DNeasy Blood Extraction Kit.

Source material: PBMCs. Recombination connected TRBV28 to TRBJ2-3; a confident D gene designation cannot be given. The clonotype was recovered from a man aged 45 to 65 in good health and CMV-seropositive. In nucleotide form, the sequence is TGTGCCAGCAGGCCCGGTGTATATAGCACAGATACGCAGTATTTT. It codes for CASRPGVYSTDTQYF.